A single sample gave rise to the 4 T cell receptor beta chains below, sequenced in a study of blood T cell repertoires in COVID-19. The data were produced by immunoSEQ multiplex PCR, yet TCRdb's version contains in-frame clones alone and is incomplete. Found here are a few hundred thousand clones, 70% to 90% of them singletons; the top ten hold around 0.97%. Sequences were obtained from peripheral blood. The receptors here all came from a man aged 40-49 years with acute or convalescent COVID-19.

V is TRBV6-6 and J is TRBJ1-1, with 7 positions matching TRBD1. The CDR3 runs 14 residues. V lost 8 bases and J lost 4; bases outside the gene matches: 10. Germline V gene data show CDR1 as MNHNY and CDR2 as SVGAGI (reference sequence). The CDR3 region is CASSEQGWITEAFF. In DNA, the CDR3 is TGTGCCAGCTCTGAACAGGGGTGGATCACTGAAGCTTTCTTT.

This clone is a singleton in its sample. The gene calls are TRBV27 and TRBJ2-6; D perhaps matches TRBD2 (5 bases). Trimming removed 0 bases from V and 4 bases from J, with 7 bases in between. The CDR3 is 15 amino acids. CDR1 MNHEY and CDR2 SMNVEV come from the germline V gene (reference sequence). As DNA, the CDR3 is TGTGCCAGCAGTTTATCCGGGGTCGGGGCCAACGTCCTGACTTTC. Protein product: CASSLSGVGANVLTF.

The chain employs TRBV7-3 and TRBJ1-1, with a tentative D call TRBD1 (5 bases). Germline values: CDR1 SGHTA, CDR2 FQGTGA. Trimming cost V 5 bases and J 2 bases, with 12 bases left between them. The CDR3 is 14 amino acids. The CDR3 DNA reads TGTGCCAGCAGCCCTTCCGGGGGTAACACTGAAGCTTTCTTT. Its translation: CASSPSGGNTEAFF.

The chain combines TRBV30 with TRBJ2-7; no reliable D call. The V gene's germline CDR1 is GTSNPN and CDR2 SVGIG (reference sequence). This CDR3 is built from 13 residues. V was cut by 0 bases and J by 0 bases, with 6 bases left in between. CDR3 in amino acids: CAWSVSVSYEQYF. CDR3 sequence (DNA): TGTGCCTGGAGTGTTTCAGTCTCCTACGAGCAGTACTTC.